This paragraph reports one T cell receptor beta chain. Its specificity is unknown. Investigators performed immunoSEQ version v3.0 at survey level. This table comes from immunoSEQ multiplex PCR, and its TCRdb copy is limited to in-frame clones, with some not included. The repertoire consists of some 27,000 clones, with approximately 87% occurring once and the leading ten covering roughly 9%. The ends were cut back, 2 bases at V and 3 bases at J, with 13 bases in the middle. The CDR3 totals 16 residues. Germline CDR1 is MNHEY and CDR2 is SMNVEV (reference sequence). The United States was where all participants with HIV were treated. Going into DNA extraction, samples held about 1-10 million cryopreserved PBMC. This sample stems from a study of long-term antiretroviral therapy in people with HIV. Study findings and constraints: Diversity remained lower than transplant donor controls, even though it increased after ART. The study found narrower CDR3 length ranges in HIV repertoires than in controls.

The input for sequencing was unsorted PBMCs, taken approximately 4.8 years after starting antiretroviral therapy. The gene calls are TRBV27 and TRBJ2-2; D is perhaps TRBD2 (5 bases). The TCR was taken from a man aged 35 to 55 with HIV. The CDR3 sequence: CASSLGVVGDTGELFF. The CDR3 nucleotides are TGTGCCAGCAGTTTAGGAGTTGTGGGAGACACCGGGGAGCTGTTTTTT.